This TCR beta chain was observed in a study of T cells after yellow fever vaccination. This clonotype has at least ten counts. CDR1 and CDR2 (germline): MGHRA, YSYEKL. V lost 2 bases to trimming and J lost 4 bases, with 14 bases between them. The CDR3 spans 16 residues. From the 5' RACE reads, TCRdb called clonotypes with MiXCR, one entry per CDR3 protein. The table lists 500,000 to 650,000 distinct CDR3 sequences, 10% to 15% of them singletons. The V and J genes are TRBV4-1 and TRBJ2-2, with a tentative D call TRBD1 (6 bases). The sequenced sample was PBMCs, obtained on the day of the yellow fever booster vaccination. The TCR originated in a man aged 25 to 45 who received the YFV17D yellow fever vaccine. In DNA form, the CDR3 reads TGCGCCAGCAGCCAACAATTTACAGGGAGCACCGGGGAGCTGTTTTTT. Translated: CASSQQFTGSTGELFF.